This entry lists 25 T cell receptor beta chains sequenced from one sample in a study of CD8 T cells in Susac syndrome. cDNA came from around 0.54 to 1 ug RNA primed by random hexamers. MiXCR was run by TCRdb on the immunoSEQ multiplex PCR reads, yielding one entry per CDR3 protein. The table lists around 130,000 distinct CDR3 sequences, 85% to 95% of them singletons. The sample consisted of CD4+ T cells from PBMCs. Source of these receptors: a human donor in good health.

CDR3 loop: CASSTPGGTGANVLTF. The CDR3 coding sequence is TGTGCCAGTAGTACCCCGGGGGGGACTGGGGCCAACGTCCTGACTTTC. J is TRBJ2-6 and V is TRBV19; 8 positions match TRBD2. Trimming at V came to 4 bases and at J to 2 bases, leaving 4 bases not matched to a gene. The V gene's germline CDR1 is LNHDA and CDR2 SQIVND (reference sequence). This CDR3 region has 16 residues.

This chain connects TRBV19 to TRBJ1-1, with 8 bases that match TRBD1. Germline values: CDR1 LNHDA, CDR2 SQIVND (reference sequence). The length of the CDR3 is 15 residues. V shed 3 bases and J 4 bases; nucleotides not matched to a gene: 7. Written as DNA, the CDR3 is TGTGCCAGTAGTATCACGACAGGGGCGGTCACTGAAGCTTTCTTT. Translated: CASSITTGAVTEAFF.

V and J are TRBV6-5 and TRBJ1-6; no clear D gene. Germline CDR1 is MNHEY and CDR2 is SVGAGI. The CDR3 totals 13 residues. V lost 6 bases to trimming and J lost 1 base, with 4 bases between them. The CDR3 loop is CASSGSYNSPLHF. CDR3 bases: TGTGCCAGCAGCGGGTCCTATAATTCACCCCTCCACTTT.

V and J are TRBV7-9 and TRBJ2-1, with TRBD2 identical over 10 bases. The CDR3 consists of 18 residues. Germline V CDR1 and CDR2: SEHNR, FQNEAQ (reference sequence). The V segment lost 2 bases and the J segment 3 bases; nucleotides outside the gene matches: 10. CDR3 amino acids: CASSLSLAGEGLYNEQFF. DNA of the CDR3: TGTGCCAGCAGCTTAAGTCTAGCGGGAGAGGGACTCTACAATGAGCAGTTCTTC.

The J gene is TRBJ2-7, the V gene TRBV4-3; no definite D call. Trimming cost V 0 bases and J 2 bases, with 8 bases left between them. Germline V CDR1 and CDR2: LGHNA, YSLEER. The CDR3 extends over 14 amino acids. This chain's CDR3 is CASSQDANTYEQYF. CDR3 DNA sequence: TGCGCCAGCAGCCAAGACGCAAATACCTACGAGCAGTACTTC.

The chain links TRBV29-1 to TRBJ2-5; D assignment may be TRBD1 or TRBD2 (5 bases each). The CDR3 has 13 amino acids. CDR1 SQVTM and CDR2 ANQGSEA come from the germline V gene. The V and J ends lost 3 bases and 4 bases respectively, with 12 bases between them. For the CDR3, the DNA is TGCAGCGTTGATCCCGATGGGGGAGAGACCCAGTACTTC. It specifies CSVDPDGGETQYF. Based on the CDR3 plus reference TRBV29-1 and TRBJ2-5, the full variable domain is SAVISQKPSRDICQRGTSLTIQCQVDSQVTMMFWYRQQPGQSLTLIATANQGSEATYESGFVIDKFPISRPNLTFSTLTVSNMSPEDSSIYLCSVDPDGGETQYFGPGTRLLVL.

The rearrangement uses TRBV30 and TRBJ2-3; 11 nucleotides agree with TRBD2. The CDR3 is 12 residues long. Germline CDR1 reads GTSNPN; CDR2 reads SVGIG (reference sequence). V shed 8 bases and J 5 bases; nucleotides not matched to a gene: 3. The CDR3 region is CALSGGGDTQYF. In DNA, the CDR3 is TGTGCCCTTAGCGGGGGGGGAGATACGCAGTATTTT.

This clonotype was found once. The rearrangement links TRBV20-1 to TRBJ2-2, with D perhaps matching TRBD1 (7 bases). The CDR3 is 14 amino acids. Germline lookup yields CDR1 DFQATT and CDR2 SNEGSKA (reference sequence). V was clipped by 5 bases and J by 4 bases, with 14 bases between them. The CDR3 DNA sequence: TGCAGTGCTTTGCGGGACAGCTCCACCGGGGAGCTGTTTTTT. It encodes CSALRDSSTGELFF.

The rearrangement links TRBV19 to TRBJ1-5; TRBD1 aligns across 9 bases. V trimming: 7 bases; J trimming: 1 base; junction bases outside the gene matches: 8. Germline CDR1 LNHDA, CDR2 SQIVND (reference sequence). The CDR3 contains 16 residues. For the CDR3, the DNA is TGTGCCAGTACCCGGACAGGGGCCCGAAGCAATCAGCCCCAGCATTTT. It is translated as CASTRTGARSNQPQHF.

The chain has TRBV14 and TRBJ1-2; D gene uncertain. This CDR3 comprises 13 residues. Germline V gene lookup returns CDR1 SGHDN and CDR2 FVKESK. V was pared by 1 base and J by 7 bases, with 10 bases between. CDR3 in amino acids: CASSQANDGGYTF. For the CDR3, the DNA is TGTGCCAGCAGCCAAGCTAATGATGGTGGCTACACCTTC.

The chain joins TRBV6-6 to TRBJ2-2, with D unclear. Germline V CDR1 and CDR2: MNHNY, SVGAGI (reference sequence). Trimming took 0 bases from V and 0 from J, leaving 8 bases between them. This CDR3 contains 16 residues. CDR3 protein: CASSYSWSSNTGELFF. CDR3 nucleotides: TGTGCCAGCAGTTACTCTTGGAGCTCGAACACCGGGGAGCTGTTTTTT.

CDR3 residues: CASSYPRGGGYTF. In DNA form, the CDR3 reads TGTGCCAGCAGTTACCCCAGGGGCGGTGGCTACACCTTC. The rearrangement joins TRBV6-5 to TRBJ1-2; TRBD1 might be the D (6 bases). There are 13 residues in the CDR3. Germline V gene data show CDR1 as MNHEY and CDR2 as SVGAGI. V was trimmed by 2 bases and J by 7 bases, leaving 11 bases between them.

V usage is TRBV2 and J usage is TRBJ2-3; TRBD1 matches 9 bases. CDR3 length equals 14 residues. With V trimmed by 6 bases and J by 4 bases, 5 bases remained unmatched. CDR1 and CDR2 (germline): SNHLY, FYNNEI. The CDR3 protein is CASRRDRESDTQYF. DNA for the CDR3: TGTGCCAGCAGACGGGACAGGGAATCAGATACGCAGTATTTT.

The gene calls are TRBV23-1 and TRBJ2-5, with D unresolved. TRBV23-1 qualifies as an ORF whose function is uncertain. This CDR3 spans 16 amino acids. The V end lost 2 bases, the J end lost 5 bases, and 18 bases lay between the germline ends. Written as DNA, the CDR3 is TGCGCCAGCAGTCAACTTCTCCCGTCCAAAAGGGAGACCCAGTACTTC. This translates into CASSQLLPSKRETQYF.

Here the CDR3 reads CASSVRESQPQHF. The CDR3 DNA follows: TGTGCCAGCAGTGTAAGGGAAAGTCAGCCCCAGCATTTT. The V call is TRBV2, the J call TRBJ1-5; D uncertain. The germline V and J ends were trimmed by 4 bases and 6 bases, with 10 bases remaining between them. The CDR3 sequence is 13 residues long. Germline CDR1 reads SNHLY; CDR2 reads FYNNEI.

CDR3 region: CASSQELIGDRSFLAFF. The DNA for the CDR3 is TGTGCCAGCAGCCAAGAACTCATAGGGGACAGGTCGTTCCTAGCTTTCTTT. The gene calls are TRBV4-2 and TRBJ1-1, with 8 bases that match TRBD1. V gave up 0 bases and J gave up 10 bases; unmatched junction bases: 16. The CDR3 is 17 residues long. Per germline, CDR1 LGHNA and CDR2 YNFKEQ.

This chain uses TRBV5-1 with TRBJ2-2, with D unclear. The germline CDR1 and CDR2 sequences are SGHRS and YFSETQ. This CDR3 has 15 residues. V was shortened by 0 bases and J by 1 base, with 7 bases between the two germline ends. The CDR3 spells CASSLVTGNTGELFF. DNA for the CDR3: TGCGCCAGCAGCTTGGTAACGGGGAACACCGGGGAGCTGTTTTTT.

The J gene is TRBJ1-1, the V gene TRBV4-3, with TRBD1 matching 11 bases. In germline, CDR1 is LGHNA, CDR2 YSLEER. The V gene end was trimmed by 3 bases and the J gene end by 8 bases; junction bases not matched to a gene: 11. The CDR3 spans 16 residues. CDR3 DNA sequence: TGCGCCAGCAGCCATCTCCCGGGACAGGGGGGCGTGGAAGCTTTCTTT. Its translation is CASSHLPGQGGVEAFF.

This clonotype has a handful of counts. The rearrangement uses TRBV3-1 and TRBJ2-7; 8 positions agree with TRBD2. Unmatched junction bases numbered 1, after V lost 1 base and J lost 5 bases. This CDR3 has 13 amino acids. Germline assignment: CDR1 LGHDT and CDR2 YNNKEL (reference sequence). CDR3 amino acids: CASSQVTSDEQYF. CDR3 sequence (DNA): TGTGCCAGCAGCCAAGTGACTAGCGACGAGCAGTACTTC.

The rearrangement links TRBV7-6 to TRBJ1-4, with TRBD1 matching over 7 bases. The J segment lost 5 bases and the V segment lost 4 bases, leaving 10 bases of the junction unmatched. Germline CDR1 reads SGHVS; CDR2 reads FNYEAQ. This CDR3 comprises 16 residues. The CDR3 bases are TGTGCCAGCAGCTCAGGGCCGGGACAGAAAAATGAAAAACTGTTTTTT. Translation: CASSSGPGQKNEKLFF.

The gene calls are TRBV11-1 and TRBJ2-5, with D possibly being TRBD2 (6 bases). CDR1 and CDR2 from the germline V gene are SGHAT and FQDESV (reference sequence). This CDR3 has 14 amino acids. V lost 3 bases, J lost 4 bases, and 12 bases lay in between. CDR3 sequence reads: CASSFGGIGETQYF. The CDR3 DNA sequence: TGTGCCAGCAGCTTCGGCGGGATAGGAGAGACCCAGTACTTC.

This clonotype came up once. V usage is TRBV10-2 and J usage is TRBJ1-5; D possibly corresponds to TRBD1 (5 bases). The CDR3 runs to 14 residues. Germline-derived CDR1 and CDR2 are WSHSY and SAAADI. Trimming left V 9 bases short and J 4 bases short, with 16 bases between. The CDR3 bases are TGCGCCAGTAGAATTCCGGGACTAAATCAGCCCCAGCATTTT. As protein: CASRIPGLNQPQHF.

The chain recombines TRBV18 with TRBJ2-7, with D unclear. The V end lost 2 bases, the J end lost 7 bases, and 18 bases lay between the germline ends. This CDR3 comprises 15 residues. CDR1 and CDR2 (germline): KGHSH, LQKENI. CDR3 DNA: TGTGCCAGCTCACCAGCCGGCCCCGGAAAGGGAGAGCAGTACTTC. Its translation is CASSPAGPGKGEQYF.

The CDR3 spells CASSPGAYNEQFF. CDR3 sequence (DNA): TGTGCCAGCTCACCAGGGGCCTACAATGAGCAGTTCTTC. This chain joins TRBV18 and TRBJ2-1, with D uncertain. This CDR3 comprises 13 residues. V dropped 2 bases and J dropped 2 bases, with 4 bases sitting between them. CDR1 and CDR2 from the germline V gene are KGHSH and LQKENI.

The chain joins TRBV7-2 to TRBJ2-5; D is unresolved. CDR1 and CDR2 from the germline V gene are SGHTA and FQGNSA. V was pared by 4 bases and J by 0 bases, with 6 bases between. The CDR3 has 13 amino acids. CDR3 amino acids: CASSSYHQETQYF. The CDR3 bases are TGTGCCAGCAGCTCCTACCACCAAGAGACCCAGTACTTC.